The clone carrying this T cell receptor (beta chain) was found many times. Its cognate antigen is unknown. The data originate from a study of T-cell memory formation after mild COVID-19. The J segment lost 4 bases and the V segment lost 2 bases, leaving 2 bases of the junction unmatched. From germline, CDR1 is MNHNY and CDR2 SVGAGI (reference sequence). CDR3 length equals 14 residues. It was 5'RACE with constant-segment primers that produced the TCR alpha and TCR beta cDNA libraries, which carried sample barcodes and UMIs. TCRdb itself ran the 5' RACE reads through MiXCR, one entry per CDR3 protein. The top ten clones hold about a fifth of a sample with roughly 300,000 distinct CDR3 sequences, roughly 15% of them seen once. Study-wide points: The study found balanced CD4/CD8 in clones contracting day 15 to 85 and a CD4+ lean in later expanders. The appearance of some responding clones in pre-infection memory suggested that cross-reactive memory joined.

The chain joins TRBV6-6 to TRBJ2-1; 7 positions match TRBD1. The sample taken for sequencing was PBMCs or a T cell subset sorted from them (not recorded which). The sequence was collected from a man younger than 35 who had mild COVID-19 (a few samples of this study predate the infection). Cell type and time point are not known. This chain's CDR3 is CASSYDRVYNEQFF. CDR3 nucleotide sequence: TGTGCCAGCAGTTACGACAGGGTTTACAATGAGCAGTTCTTC.